This entry lists 25 T cell receptor beta chains sequenced from one sample in a study of shared clonotypes between healthy human individuals. Sequenced by immunoSEQ multiplex PCR; TCRdb stores in-frame clones only, minus some. The sample yields roughly 490,000 clones, over 60% seen once. Sequenced: PBMCs. The receptors originated from a woman between 40 and 55 years old in good health. Some clones in this sample may be carry-over from other donors' samples.

The chain uses TRBV6-5 and TRBJ2-7; 12 bases align to TRBD2. CDR3 length: 16 amino acids. The junction had 5 bases not matched to a gene; V was cut back by 0 bases and J by 5 bases. CDR1 and CDR2 from the germline V gene are MNHEY and SVGAGI. This chain's CDR3 is CASSYSLAGGSNEQYF. CDR3 nucleotides: TGTGCCAGCAGTTACTCCCTAGCGGGAGGGTCCAACGAGCAGTACTTC.

The chain uses TRBV10-3 and TRBJ1-5, with TRBD1 matching 9 bases. V lost 2 bases, J lost 0 bases, and 2 bases stayed unmatched. This CDR3 is built from 16 residues. Germline V lookup: CDR1 ENHRY, CDR2 SYGVKD. For the CDR3, the DNA is TGTGCCATCAGTGAGACGGACAGGGGTAGCAATCAGCCCCAGCATTTT. It codes for CAISETDRGSNQPQHF.

The chain employs TRBV7-7 and TRBJ2-1, with no clear D. Trimming left V 2 bases short and J 0 bases short, with 11 bases between. Germline values: CDR1 SSHAT, CDR2 FNYEAQ (reference sequence). CDR3 length: 16 amino acids. The DNA of the CDR3 is TGTGCCAGCAGCTTATTAGGCGGAAGCTCCTACAATGAGCAGTTCTTC. It specifies CASSLLGGSSYNEQFF.

Note on this clone: Other DNA sequences in this sample translate to the same CDR3. The rearrangement links TRBV9 to TRBJ2-7, with TRBD2 matching over 8 bases. The CDR3 length is 15 residues. Trimming at V came to 0 bases and at J to 0 bases, leaving 2 bases not matched to a gene. Germline CDR1 reads SGDLS; CDR2 reads YYNGEE. CDR3 amino acids: CASSVGAGDSYEQYF. CDR3 bases: TGTGCCAGCAGCGTAGGAGCGGGGGACTCCTACGAGCAGTACTTC.

This rearrangement joins TRBV11-3 to TRBJ1-1; TRBD1 might be the D (5 bases). The CDR3 consists of 14 residues. The germline V and J ends were trimmed by 5 bases and 0 bases, with 10 bases remaining between them. The germline gives CDR1 SGHNT, CDR2 YENEEA. For the CDR3, the DNA is TGTGCCAGCAGCCCGGGGCGTCTGAACACTGAAGCTTTCTTT. Its protein is CASSPGRLNTEAFF. Looking up the rest from reference TRBV11-3 and TRBJ1-1 gives the full variable domain: EAGVVQSPRYKIIEKKQPVAFWCNPISGHNTLYWYLQNLGQGPELLIRYENEEAVDDSQLPKDRFSAERLKGVDSTLKIQPAELGDSAVYLCASSPGRLNTEAFFGQGTRLTVV.

The rearrangement joins TRBV29-1 to TRBJ2-1, with 10 bases identical to TRBD2. Germline V gene data show CDR1 as SQVTM and CDR2 as ANQGSEA. V lost 7 bases, J lost 4 bases, and 10 bases stayed unmatched. The CDR3 totals 15 residues. CDR3 region: CSAYRAGGGYNEQFF. The CDR3 DNA reads TGCAGCGCCTACAGAGCGGGAGGGGGTTACAATGAGCAGTTCTTC.

The chain links TRBV5-8 to TRBJ2-3; 7 bases are a match to TRBD2. Unmatched junction bases numbered 4, after V lost 4 bases and J lost 2 bases. The V gene's germline CDR1 is SGHTS and CDR2 YDEGEE. This CDR3 comprises 14 residues. The CDR3 region is CASSRGTITDTQYF. In DNA, the CDR3 is TGTGCCAGCAGCAGAGGGACTATCACAGATACGCAGTATTTT. The full variable domain, in which reference TRBV5-8 and TRBJ2-3 provide the parts outside the CDR3, is EAGVTQSPTHLIKTRGQQATLRCSPISGHTSVYWYQQALGLGLQFLLWYDEGEERNRGNFPPRFSGRQFPNYSSELNVNALELEDSALYLCASSRGTITDTQYFGPGTRLTVL.

Many counts were recorded for this clone. The rearrangement uses TRBV6-4 and TRBJ2-1; 9 positions agree with TRBD2. The junction had 3 bases not matched to a gene; V was cut back by 3 bases and J by 6 bases. The CDR3 has 14 amino acids. Germline V gene sequence: CDR1 MRHNA, CDR2 SNTAGT. In DNA, the CDR3 is TGTGCCAGCAGTGAGGGGCGGGAGGGCAATGAGCAGTTCTTC. It specifies CASSEGREGNEQFF.

The chain combines TRBV27 with TRBJ1-1; no reliable D call. Trimming removed 6 bases at V and 4 bases at J, with 12 bases between. CDR1 MNHEY and CDR2 SMNVEV come from the germline V gene (reference sequence). The CDR3 extends over 13 amino acids. The CDR3 is CASRGLTGTEAFF. The CDR3 bases are TGTGCCAGCAGGGGGTTGACCGGCACTGAAGCTTTCTTT.

The sample holds one count of this clone. The chain joins TRBV7-9 to TRBJ2-6; the D gene is possibly TRBD2 (6 bases). This CDR3 spans 15 amino acids. V lost 5 bases and J lost 3, with 11 bases in between. CDR1 and CDR2 from the germline V gene are SEHNR and FQNEAQ (reference sequence). The CDR3 reads CASSHRDFGANVLTF. The CDR3 DNA reads TGTGCCAGCAGCCACCGGGACTTTGGGGCCAACGTCCTGACTTTC. Variable domain in full (rest from reference TRBV7-9 and TRBJ2-6): DTGVSQNPRHKITKRGQNVTFRCDPISEHNRLYWYRQTLGQGPEFLTYFQNEAQLEKSRLLSDRFSAERPKGSFSTLEIQRTEQGDSAMYLCASSHRDFGANVLTFGAGSRLTVL.

This clone appeared a single time. V is TRBV7-8 and J is TRBJ2-5; the D is unclear. CDR3 length: 13 residues. Germline V lookup: CDR1 SGHVS, CDR2 FQNEAQ. The V and J ends lost 2 bases and 1 base respectively, with 5 bases between them. CDR3 sequence reads: CASSLYSQETQYF. CDR3 DNA sequence: TGTGCCAGCAGCTTATACAGCCAAGAGACCCAGTACTTC.

The chain carries TRBV5-1 and TRBJ1-4; D gene uncertain. This CDR3 spans 16 amino acids. Trimming took off 4 bases at V and 4 bases at J, with 17 bases between the two ends. From germline, CDR1 is SGHRS and CDR2 YFSETQ. For the CDR3, the DNA is TGCGCCAGCAGCCCCGGCCTAGCGGGGTTTAATGAAAAACTGTTTTTT. Protein: CASSPGLAGFNEKLFF.

The chain couples TRBV6-6 to TRBJ2-6, with D maybe TRBD2 (6 bases). CDR3 length: 16 residues. The ends were cut back, 8 bases at V and 0 bases at J, with 14 bases in the middle. Per germline, CDR1 MNHNY and CDR2 SVGAGI (reference sequence). The CDR3: CASASDGSSGANVLTF. CDR3 sequence (DNA): TGTGCCAGCGCCTCGGACGGGAGCTCTGGGGCCAACGTCCTGACTTTC.

The CDR3: CASSAPGRDGANVLTF. In DNA form, the CDR3 reads TGTGCCAGCAGTGCCCCGGGGAGGGATGGGGCCAACGTCCTGACTTTC. The chain combines TRBV2 with TRBJ2-6; 7 bases map to TRBD2. V lost 4 bases to trimming and J lost 3 bases; unmatched junction nucleotides: 6. Germline V lookup: CDR1 SNHLY, CDR2 FYNNEI. The CDR3 loop spans 16 amino acids.

V and J are TRBV19 and TRBJ2-7; D not resolved. Looked up from germline, CDR1 is LNHDA and CDR2 is SQIVND (reference sequence). CDR3 length: 15 amino acids. Between the trimmed V and J ends, which lost 1 base and 2 bases, there was a span of 12 bases. CDR3 protein: CASSIGGEYPYEQYF. The CDR3 nucleotides read TGTGCCAGTAGTATAGGAGGAGAGTACCCCTACGAGCAGTACTTC.

The J gene is TRBJ1-2, the V gene TRBV29-1; TRBD1 aligns across 12 bases. Germline CDR1 SQVTM, CDR2 ANQGSEA. The J segment lost 8 bases and the V segment lost 6 bases, leaving 7 bases of the junction unmatched. The CDR3 has 13 residues. The CDR3: CSVGQGALGGYTF. DNA of the CDR3: TGCAGCGTGGGACAGGGGGCATTGGGGGGCTACACCTTC.

On this clone itself: A far larger clone lies a single base away; this is likely a read error. The CDR3 carries no conserved terminal phenylalanine or tryptophan, so it likely arises from a read error. The chain couples TRBV30 to TRBJ2-7, with 8 bases fitting TRBD1. The germline V gene encodes CDR1 GTSNPN and CDR2 SVGIG (reference sequence). CDR3 size: 16 residues. J lost 0 bases, V lost 1 base, and 8 bases had no gene match. The CDR3 region is CAWSALTGVYSYEQYL. The CDR3 DNA follows: TGTGCCTGGAGTGCCTTGACAGGGGTCTACTCCTACGAGCAGTACTTG.

The sample holds a few counts of this clone. The chain is built from TRBV6-6 and TRBJ1-2; no reliable D call. The CDR3 is made up of 14 amino acids. The germline V and J ends were trimmed by 6 bases and 2 bases, with 13 bases remaining between them. The germline CDR1 and CDR2 sequences are MNHNY and SVGAGI (reference sequence). The CDR3 bases are TGTGCCAGCAGCCCGTCGTCCGTAAACTATGGCTACACCTTC. It translates to CASSPSSVNYGYTF.

The CDR3 loop reads CASERTGFYGYTF. The CDR3 bases are TGTGCCAGCGAGCGGACAGGTTTCTATGGCTACACCTTC. This chain uses TRBV28 with TRBJ1-2, with TRBD1 identical over 7 bases. Germline V CDR1 and CDR2: MDHEN, SYDVKM. The CDR3 loop spans 13 amino acids. The junction had 7 bases not matched to a gene; V was cut back by 8 bases and J by 4 bases.

This clone came up a few times. The chain has TRBV2 and TRBJ2-5; the match to TRBD1 covers 7 bases. The J call may be in error: the DNA end matches TRBJ2-7 better. This CDR3 region has 12 residues. In germline, CDR1 is SNHLY, CDR2 FYNNEI. The CDR3: CASSEGTGEQYF. The CDR3 DNA sequence: TGTGCCAGCAGTGAAGGGACAGGCGAGCAGTACTTC.

This rearrangement joins TRBV11-3 to TRBJ2-7; no definite D call. The germline V gene encodes CDR1 SGHNT and CDR2 YENEEA. V lost 4 bases, J lost 2 bases, and 6 bases lay in between. This CDR3 comprises 12 residues. CDR3 loop: CASSSSPYEQYF. For the CDR3, the DNA is TGTGCCAGCAGCTCCAGTCCCTACGAGCAGTACTTC. Combining the CDR3 with reference TRBV11-3 and TRBJ2-7 gives the whole variable domain EAGVVQSPRYKIIEKKQPVAFWCNPISGHNTLYWYLQNLGQGPELLIRYENEEAVDDSQLPKDRFSAERLKGVDSTLKIQPAELGDSAVYLCASSSSPYEQYFGPGTRLTVT.

The chain is built from TRBV28 and TRBJ2-1, with D maybe TRBD2 (6 bases). V shed 5 bases and J shed 10 bases, with 12 bases lying between them. CDR1 is MDHEN, CDR2 SYDVKM, per germline. The CDR3 is 12 amino acids. Here the CDR3 DNA reads TGTGCCAGCAGTCCCCCCCGGGGGGAGCAGTTCTTC. This translates into CASSPPRGEQFF. The full variable domain, rest sourced from reference TRBV28 and TRBJ2-1, is DVKVTQSSRYLVKRTGEKVFLECVQDMDHENMFWYRQDPGLGLRLIYFSYDVKMKEKGDIPEGYSVSREKKERFSLILESASTNQTSMYLCASSPPRGEQFFGPGTRLTVL.

The chain couples TRBV28 to TRBJ2-7; perhaps TRBD1 as D (6 bases). V was shortened by 4 bases and J by 5 bases, with 15 bases between the two germline ends. Germline V gives CDR1 MDHEN, CDR2 SYDVKM. CDR3 length: 14 residues. The CDR3 loop reads CASSSTGQLNEQYF. The CDR3 DNA follows: TGTGCCAGCAGTTCCACAGGGCAATTGAACGAGCAGTACTTC. Drawing the rest from reference TRBV28 and TRBJ2-7, the complete variable domain is DVKVTQSSRYLVKRTGEKVFLECVQDMDHENMFWYRQDPGLGLRLIYFSYDVKMKEKGDIPEGYSVSREKKERFSLILESASTNQTSMYLCASSSTGQLNEQYFGPGTRLTVT.

The chain couples TRBV5-1 to TRBJ2-3; weak D call: TRBD1 (6 bases). The germline gives CDR1 SGHRS, CDR2 YFSETQ. The germline V and J ends were trimmed by 4 bases and 2 bases, with 14 bases remaining between them. This CDR3 spans 15 amino acids. DNA of the CDR3: TGCGCCAGCAGCCCCCGGGACACCTACACAGATACGCAGTATTTT. Translated, it gives CASSPRDTYTDTQYF.

This chain links TRBV9 with TRBJ2-5, with D perhaps matching TRBD1 or TRBD2 (5 bases each). This CDR3 comprises 13 residues. Germline CDR1 SGDLS, CDR2 YYNGEE. V was trimmed by 3 bases and J by 5 bases, leaving 11 bases between them. CDR3 sequence reads: CASSAGAGETQYF. The CDR3 DNA reads as TGTGCCAGCAGCGCCGGGGCAGGGGAGACCCAGTACTTC.